These 8 T cell receptor beta chains were sequenced from one sample in a study of T cells in localized non-small cell lung cancer (dated by TCRdb to about 2020). The method was the immunoSEQ multiplex PCR assay. Imported from immuneACCESS, the table was reduced by TCRdb to in-frame sequences with V and J called. These copies leave out some clones; in studies compared against another copy, an unresolved V gene accounts for under half, and the cause of the remainder is not known. This sample holds almost 30,000 clones; more than 75% were observed only once. The ten largest account for approximately 13% of the sample. The input for sequencing was peripheral blood, taken before any cancer treatment. The receptors were gathered from a female donor at least 60 years old with stage III squamous cell lung carcinoma.

This clone came up once. CDR3 protein: CAWSVGYGYTF. The CDR3 nucleotides read TGTGCCTGGAGTGTGGGGTATGGCTACACCTTC. The chain joins TRBV30 to TRBJ1-2; D is unclear. CDR1 is GTSNPN, CDR2 SVGIG, per germline (reference sequence). The CDR3 contains 11 residues. V was cut by 0 bases and J by 5 bases, with 4 bases left in between. Full variable domain (remainder filled in from reference TRBV30 and TRBJ1-2): SQTIHQWPATLVQPVGSPLSLECTVEGTSNPNLYWYRQAAGRGLQLLFYSVGIGQISSEVPQNLSASRPQDRQFILSSKKLLLSDSGFYLCAWSVGYGYTFGSGTRLTVV.

V gene TRBV15 combines with J gene TRBJ2-2, with D possibly TRBD1 on 6 matching bases. The V end was cut by 1 base, the J end by 4 bases, with 10 bases between. The CDR3 consists of 15 residues. Germline CDR1 is LNHNV and CDR2 is YYDKDF (reference sequence). Written as DNA, the CDR3 is TGTGCCACCAGCAGAGGGAGCAGGGGCACCGGGGAGCTGTTTTTT. Translating gives CATSRGSRGTGELFF. Full variable domain (rest looked up from reference TRBV15 and TRBJ2-2): DAMVIQNPRYQVTQFGKPVTLSCSQTLNHNVMYWYQQKSSQAPKLLFHYYDKDFNNEADTPDNFQSRRPNTSFCFLDIRSPGLGDTAMYLCATSRGSRGTGELFFGEGSRLTVL.

The gene calls are TRBV28 and TRBJ2-3; weak D call: TRBD1 (5 bases). The CDR3 runs 13 residues. Germline CDR1 and CDR2: MDHEN and SYDVKM. Deletions cut 7 bases from V and 4 bases from J, with 12 bases between. The CDR3: CASKIRGADTQYF. CDR3 sequence (DNA): TGTGCCAGCAAAATAAGGGGCGCAGATACGCAGTATTTT.

This clone showed up just a few times. This chain uses TRBV7-9 with TRBJ2-1, with 7 bases fitting TRBD2. Germline V gene sequence: CDR1 SEHNR, CDR2 FQNEAQ (reference sequence). The CDR3 is made up of 15 amino acids. Trimming at V came to 5 bases and at J to 7 bases, leaving 11 bases not matched to a gene. The chain's CDR3 is CASSTPPGGRNEQFF. CDR3 nucleotides: TGTGCCAGCAGCACCCCCCCCGGGGGGAGGAATGAGCAGTTCTTC.

The chain joins TRBV6-5 to TRBJ2-2; D possibly matches TRBD1 or TRBD2 (5 bases each). Germline V lookup: CDR1 MNHEY, CDR2 SVGAGI. V lost 0 bases to trimming and J lost 7 bases, with 15 bases between them. The CDR3 extends over 16 amino acids. DNA of the CDR3: TGTGCCAGCAGTTACTCGGTCAGGGAGTATGGCGGGGAGCTGTTTTTT. Translating it yields CASSYSVREYGGELFF.

The J gene is TRBJ1-2, the V gene TRBV19; D not certain. The germline V and J ends were trimmed by 8 bases and 0 bases, with 13 bases remaining between them. Germline CDR1 is LNHDA and CDR2 is SQIVND (reference sequence). The CDR3 runs to 14 residues. The CDR3 coding sequence is TGTGCCAGTGCCCCTGTTGGAGCTAACTATGGCTACACCTTC. Residues: CASAPVGANYGYTF.

The genes are TRBV10-3 and TRBJ2-1; TRBD2 aligns across 13 bases. CDR3 length equals 18 residues. Germline CDR1 reads ENHRY; CDR2 reads SYGVKD. The J segment lost 5 bases and the V segment lost 2 bases, leaving 9 bases of the junction unmatched. This CDR3 is CAISELPPGTSGNNEQFF. CDR3 DNA sequence: TGTGCCATCAGTGAGCTTCCTCCCGGGACTAGCGGGAACAATGAGCAGTTCTTC.

The chain employs TRBV6-1 and TRBJ1-2; 8 bases fit TRBD1. The junction had 4 bases not matched to a gene; V was cut back by 7 bases and J by 0 bases. Germline V CDR1 and CDR2: MNHNS, SASEGT. CDR3 length equals 14 residues. The CDR3, as DNA: TGTGCCAGCACCCGGACAGGGCCTAACTATGGCTACACCTTC. As protein: CASTRTGPNYGYTF.